Shown below are 18 T cell receptor beta chains from a single sample sequenced in a study of tumor-infiltrating lymphocytes in primary liver carcinoma. Priming with a constant-region primer yielded TCR beta cDNA from roughly 0.45 ug total RNA. Amplification in three nested multiplex PCR rounds with slightly modified ARM-PCR gave rise to TCR beta libraries. Use of TRBV1-TRBV30 forward primers with a C-beta reverse primer characterized the first two PCR rounds, which lasted about 10 cycles each. One entry per CDR3 protein, called by TCRdb with MiXCR from the multiplex PCR reads. Counted here are approximately 300,000 distinct CDR3 sequences, more than 55% occurring once; the ten biggest clones make up roughly 8.9%. They got blood RNA out of unsorted whole blood and also pulled out germline DNA. The sequenced sample was peripheral blood. Receptors were obtained from a man aged 40-55 years with primary liver carcinoma and hepatitis B virus infection.

Comment on this clonotype: A much larger clone differs by one base, so this may be a read error. The rearrangement joins TRBV6-1 to TRBJ2-5; TRBD1 might be the D (5 bases). This CDR3 comprises 12 residues. The germline CDR1 and CDR2 sequences are MNHNS and SASEGT. The V and J ends lost 7 bases and 4 bases respectively, with 10 bases between them. The CDR3 sequence: CASKQERETQYF. As DNA, the CDR3 is TGTGCCAGCAAACAGGAGAGAGAGACCCAGTACTTC.

As regards this clonotype: One end of the junction fails to match germline, which may point to a read error. The V gene is TRBV5-1, the J gene TRBJ2-5, with D possibly TRBD1 on 6 matching bases. Germline V gene data show CDR1 as SGHRS and CDR2 as YFSETQ. The CDR3 is made up of 15 amino acids. The CDR3 DNA reads TGCACCAGCAGCGTCCTCGACAGGCTACAAGAGACCCAGTACTTC. It codes for CTSSVLDRLQETQYF.

This clonotype was observed many times. V usage is TRBV12-5 and J usage is TRBJ2-1, with D possibly being TRBD1 or TRBD2 (5 bases each). V was cut by 6 bases and J by 0 bases, with 12 bases left in between. This CDR3 spans 15 amino acids. Germline assignment: CDR1 LGHNT and CDR2 FRNRAP. The CDR3 DNA sequence: TGTGCTAGTGGACCAACCGGGGCCTCCTACAATGAGCAGTTCTTC. It encodes CASGPTGASYNEQFF.

With regard to this clonotype: Since a much larger clone is just one base distant, this may be a read error. This chain links TRBV6-5 with TRBJ2-1; TRBD1 aligns across 7 bases. Per the germline V gene, CDR1 is MNHEY and CDR2 is SVGAGI. J was trimmed by 5 bases and V by 4 bases; bases with no gene match: 8. The CDR3 is 15 amino acids. The chain's CDR3 is CASSSEGAGHNEQFF. Here the CDR3 DNA reads TGTGCCAGCAGTTCCGAGGGGGCGGGCCACAATGAGCAGTTCTTC.

The genes are TRBV12-3 or TRBV12-4 and TRBJ1-5; D is unclear. The CDR3 has 15 residues. V lost 8 bases to trimming and J lost 4 bases, with 18 bases between them. As DNA, the CDR3 is TGTGCCAGCTGGGATGAAACAGTTCCAAATCAGCCCCAGCATTTT. Protein sequence: CASWDETVPNQPQHF.

This clonotype was seen at least ten times. A junction boundary mismatches the germline segment, possibly from a read error. The chain recombines TRBV12-3 or TRBV12-4 with TRBJ1-2, with D possibly TRBD1 on 6 matching bases. The CDR3 runs 13 residues. DNA for the CDR3: TGTGCCAGCAAGGCAGGGGTTTACTACGGCTACACCTTC. This sequence encodes CASKAGVYYGYTF.

Only one count was recorded for this clonotype. This clone may be a read error of a much larger clone one base away. The chain couples TRBV12-3 or TRBV12-4 to TRBJ1-5; D uncertain. Trimming took off 1 base at V and 4 bases at J, with 8 bases between the two ends. This CDR3 is 14 amino acids long. CDR3 DNA sequence: TGTGCCAGCAGTTTAGAGTCACCAAATCAGCCCCAGCATTTT. It codes for CASSLESPNQPQHF.

This chain uses TRBV11-2 with TRBJ2-3; 10 bases match TRBD2. CDR1 is SGHAT and CDR2 is FQNNGV in the germline V gene. CDR3 length equals 18 residues. The ends lost 5 bases at V and 5 bases at J; junction bases unmatched: 16. CDR3 loop: CASSIRQSASGSGDTQYF. CDR3 DNA: TGTGCCAGCAGCATTCGCCAATCGGCTAGCGGGAGTGGAGATACGCAGTATTTT.

The chain joins TRBV6-2 or TRBV6-3 to TRBJ2-7; either TRBD1 or TRBD2 may supply D (7 bases each). Germline CDR1 is MNHEY and CDR2 is SVGEGT. CDR3 size: 18 residues. V was pared by 5 bases and J by 2 bases, with 25 bases between. CDR3 bases: TGTGCCAGCAGTCCCCAGGGGGTAGCGGGCTTCCCAGCCTACGAGCAGTACTTC. This translates into CASSPQGVAGFPAYEQYF.

There are many counts of this clonotype. The chain carries TRBV10-3 and TRBJ2-7; 10 positions match TRBD2. This CDR3 contains 16 residues. Germline V gene sequence: CDR1 ENHRY, CDR2 SYGVKD. V trimming: 3 bases; J trimming: 6 bases; junction bases outside the gene matches: 11. This CDR3 reads CAISDPPASGSFEQYF. The DNA of the CDR3 is TGTGCCATCAGTGACCCCCCGGCTAGCGGGAGTTTCGAGCAGTACTTC.

Turning to this clonotype: Just one base apart from a much larger clone, this may be a read error. The rearrangement joins TRBV4-1 to TRBJ2-6; D unresolved. Germline V gene sequence: CDR1 MGHRA, CDR2 YSYEKL. The CDR3 sequence is 17 residues long. The CDR3: CASSQDYSASGTNVLTF. The CDR3, as DNA: TGCGCCAGCAGCCAAGATTATTCGGCCTCTGGGACCAACGTCCTGACTTTC.

The chain has TRBV7-9 and TRBJ2-7; perhaps TRBD2 as D (6 bases). Germline CDR1 is SEHNR and CDR2 is FQNEAQ (reference sequence). The length of the CDR3 is 13 residues. The V end lost 7 bases, the J end lost 6 bases, and 16 bases lay between the germline ends. The CDR3 DNA sequence: TGTGCCAGCACCATAGGCGGGATCGGCGAGCAGTACTTC. It specifies CASTIGGIGEQYF.

As regards this clonotype: The junction departs from the called germline gene at one end, perhaps through a read error. The genes are TRBV29-1 and TRBJ2-2; possibly TRBD2 for D (5 bases). This CDR3 contains 14 residues. Germline CDR1 SQVTM, CDR2 ANQGSEA. The CDR3 DNA follows: TGCTGTGTTGGTAGTGAGACGAACACCGGGGTGCTGTTTTTT. Protein product: CCVGSETNTGVLFF.

This clonotype appeared many times. The V call is TRBV6-1, the J call TRBJ2-7, with 12 bases fitting TRBD2. From germline, CDR1 is MNHNS and CDR2 SASEGT. The CDR3 consists of 13 residues. V lost 9 bases, J lost 4 bases, and 4 bases stayed unmatched. The CDR3 DNA is TGTGCCAGTTTGACTAGCGGGAGTTACGAGCAGTACTTC. Translating gives CASLTSGSYEQYF.

A remark on this clonotype: With a much larger clone just one base away, this may be a read error. J is TRBJ1-4 and V is TRBV4-1; the match to TRBD1 covers 10 bases. Losses at the gene ends were 8 bases for V and 7 bases for J; bases not matched to a gene: 10. This CDR3 comprises 15 residues. In germline, CDR1 is MGHRA, CDR2 YSYEKL. CDR3 bases: TGCGCCAGCCGCCCCGGGACAGGGGTTAGTGAAAAACTGTTTTTT. It is translated as CASRPGTGVSEKLFF.

A remark on this clonotype: Just one base apart from a much larger clone, this may be a read error. This CDR3 is missing its conserved last phenylalanine or tryptophan, likely due to a read error. This chain connects TRBV6-1 to TRBJ1-1, with D possibly matching TRBD1 (6 bases). With 4 bases removed from V and 7 bases from J, the gap between germline ends came to 19 bases. Germline CDR1 and CDR2: MNHNS and SASEGT. The CDR3 covers 15 residues. The CDR3 bases are TGTGCCAGCAGTGCTAGGGGGGGCTTTGTTGGTGAAGCTTTCCTT. Residues: CASSARGGFVGEAFL.

The chain joins TRBV7-9 to TRBJ1-4; D is unclear. The V gene lost 5 bases and the J gene lost 7 bases, with 11 bases spanning the gap. The CDR3 is made up of 13 amino acids. The germline V gene encodes CDR1 SEHNR and CDR2 FQNEAQ (reference sequence). CDR3 amino acids: CASSTRPTEKLFF. DNA for the CDR3: TGTGCCAGCAGCACCCGACCCACTGAAAAACTGTTTTTT.

This chain connects TRBV11-2 to TRBJ2-1; D is perhaps TRBD2 (6 bases). With 5 bases removed from V and 1 base from J, the gap between germline ends came to 12 bases. There are 15 residues in the CDR3. Germline values: CDR1 SGHAT, CDR2 FQNNGV. The chain's CDR3 is CASSPGTSSYNEQFF. The CDR3 nucleotides are TGTGCCAGCAGCCCCGGGACTTCTTCCTACAATGAGCAGTTCTTC.